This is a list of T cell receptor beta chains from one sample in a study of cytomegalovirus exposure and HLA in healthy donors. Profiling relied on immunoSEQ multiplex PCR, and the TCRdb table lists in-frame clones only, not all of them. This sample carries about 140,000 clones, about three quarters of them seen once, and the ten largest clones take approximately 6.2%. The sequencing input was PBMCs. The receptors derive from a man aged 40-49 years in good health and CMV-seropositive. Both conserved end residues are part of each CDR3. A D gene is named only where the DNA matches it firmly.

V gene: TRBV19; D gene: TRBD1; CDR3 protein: CASSIESGGTEAFF
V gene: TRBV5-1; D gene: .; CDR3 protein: CASSLNPGKGEGNTEAFF
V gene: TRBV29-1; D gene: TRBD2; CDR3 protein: CSVEGLAGKNTGELFF
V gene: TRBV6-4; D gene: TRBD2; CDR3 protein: CASSEVGSGLTNTGELFF
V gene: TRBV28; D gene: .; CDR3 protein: CASSTVNTEAFF
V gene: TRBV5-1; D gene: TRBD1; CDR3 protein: CASSTGTGGQAAGELFF
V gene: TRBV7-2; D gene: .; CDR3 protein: CASSLEVGRKTEAFF
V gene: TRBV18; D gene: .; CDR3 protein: CASSPLDIYEQYF
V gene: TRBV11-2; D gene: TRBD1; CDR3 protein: CASSPGQGASYEQYF
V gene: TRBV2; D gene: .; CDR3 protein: CASSERRSNQPQHF
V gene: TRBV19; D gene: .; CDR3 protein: CASTAGTPQPQHF
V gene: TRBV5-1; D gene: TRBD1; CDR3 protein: CASSETGFSGYTF
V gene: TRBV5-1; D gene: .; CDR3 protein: CASSLSQGNYGYTF
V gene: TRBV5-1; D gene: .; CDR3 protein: CASSLASQGRGDTQYF
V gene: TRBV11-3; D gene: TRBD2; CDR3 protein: CASRGLSGIYEQYF
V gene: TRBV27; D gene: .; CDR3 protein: CASSYQGRMDTEAFF
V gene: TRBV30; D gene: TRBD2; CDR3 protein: CAWSVWGRAKNEQFF
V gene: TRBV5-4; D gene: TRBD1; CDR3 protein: CASTAPGQPNTGELFF
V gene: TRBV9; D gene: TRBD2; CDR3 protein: CASSPAPGGYNEQFF
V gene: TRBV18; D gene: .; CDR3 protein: CASSPRTNQNTEAFF
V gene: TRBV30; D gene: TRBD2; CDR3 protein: CAWGSLAGGRYEQYF
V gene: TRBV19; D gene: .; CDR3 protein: CASRMGRNQPQHF
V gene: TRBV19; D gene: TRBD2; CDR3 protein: CASSIGGSGEQFF
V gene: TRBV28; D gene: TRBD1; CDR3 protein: CASRARDRPSSMAQHF
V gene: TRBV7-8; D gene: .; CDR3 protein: CASSDRTYYEQYF
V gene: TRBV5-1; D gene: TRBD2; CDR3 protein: CASSLAGGLGNEQFF
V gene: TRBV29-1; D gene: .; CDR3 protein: CSVEDRPSSGANVLTF
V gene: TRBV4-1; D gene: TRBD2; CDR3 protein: CASSHPGLGGVNEQFF
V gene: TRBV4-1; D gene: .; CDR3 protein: CASSPRGDMENTEAFF
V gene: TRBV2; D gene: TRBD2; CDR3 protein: CASSMTSGYQETQYF
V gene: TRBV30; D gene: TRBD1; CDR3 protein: CAWSRDSKNTIYF
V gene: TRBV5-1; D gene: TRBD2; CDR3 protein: CASTLTSGGPGDTQYF
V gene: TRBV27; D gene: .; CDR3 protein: CASRPLKNRKSGNTIYF
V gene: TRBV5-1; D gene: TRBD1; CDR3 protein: CASSGRGLLSTDTQYF
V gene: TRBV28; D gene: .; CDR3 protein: CALGGSTEAFF
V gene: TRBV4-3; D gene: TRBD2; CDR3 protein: CASSQGLADYNEQFF
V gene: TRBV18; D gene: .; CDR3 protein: CASFGQRTSTDTQYF
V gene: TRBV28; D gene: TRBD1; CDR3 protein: CASSLGGEQPQHF
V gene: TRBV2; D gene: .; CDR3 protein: CASRTPNIQYF
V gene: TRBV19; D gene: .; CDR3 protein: CASSISGYNEQFF
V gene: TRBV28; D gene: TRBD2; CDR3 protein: CASSSLAGGYQETQYF
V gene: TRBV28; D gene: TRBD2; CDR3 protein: CASSFPRGTAYEQYF
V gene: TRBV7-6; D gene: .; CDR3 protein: CASSPGGSYEKLFF